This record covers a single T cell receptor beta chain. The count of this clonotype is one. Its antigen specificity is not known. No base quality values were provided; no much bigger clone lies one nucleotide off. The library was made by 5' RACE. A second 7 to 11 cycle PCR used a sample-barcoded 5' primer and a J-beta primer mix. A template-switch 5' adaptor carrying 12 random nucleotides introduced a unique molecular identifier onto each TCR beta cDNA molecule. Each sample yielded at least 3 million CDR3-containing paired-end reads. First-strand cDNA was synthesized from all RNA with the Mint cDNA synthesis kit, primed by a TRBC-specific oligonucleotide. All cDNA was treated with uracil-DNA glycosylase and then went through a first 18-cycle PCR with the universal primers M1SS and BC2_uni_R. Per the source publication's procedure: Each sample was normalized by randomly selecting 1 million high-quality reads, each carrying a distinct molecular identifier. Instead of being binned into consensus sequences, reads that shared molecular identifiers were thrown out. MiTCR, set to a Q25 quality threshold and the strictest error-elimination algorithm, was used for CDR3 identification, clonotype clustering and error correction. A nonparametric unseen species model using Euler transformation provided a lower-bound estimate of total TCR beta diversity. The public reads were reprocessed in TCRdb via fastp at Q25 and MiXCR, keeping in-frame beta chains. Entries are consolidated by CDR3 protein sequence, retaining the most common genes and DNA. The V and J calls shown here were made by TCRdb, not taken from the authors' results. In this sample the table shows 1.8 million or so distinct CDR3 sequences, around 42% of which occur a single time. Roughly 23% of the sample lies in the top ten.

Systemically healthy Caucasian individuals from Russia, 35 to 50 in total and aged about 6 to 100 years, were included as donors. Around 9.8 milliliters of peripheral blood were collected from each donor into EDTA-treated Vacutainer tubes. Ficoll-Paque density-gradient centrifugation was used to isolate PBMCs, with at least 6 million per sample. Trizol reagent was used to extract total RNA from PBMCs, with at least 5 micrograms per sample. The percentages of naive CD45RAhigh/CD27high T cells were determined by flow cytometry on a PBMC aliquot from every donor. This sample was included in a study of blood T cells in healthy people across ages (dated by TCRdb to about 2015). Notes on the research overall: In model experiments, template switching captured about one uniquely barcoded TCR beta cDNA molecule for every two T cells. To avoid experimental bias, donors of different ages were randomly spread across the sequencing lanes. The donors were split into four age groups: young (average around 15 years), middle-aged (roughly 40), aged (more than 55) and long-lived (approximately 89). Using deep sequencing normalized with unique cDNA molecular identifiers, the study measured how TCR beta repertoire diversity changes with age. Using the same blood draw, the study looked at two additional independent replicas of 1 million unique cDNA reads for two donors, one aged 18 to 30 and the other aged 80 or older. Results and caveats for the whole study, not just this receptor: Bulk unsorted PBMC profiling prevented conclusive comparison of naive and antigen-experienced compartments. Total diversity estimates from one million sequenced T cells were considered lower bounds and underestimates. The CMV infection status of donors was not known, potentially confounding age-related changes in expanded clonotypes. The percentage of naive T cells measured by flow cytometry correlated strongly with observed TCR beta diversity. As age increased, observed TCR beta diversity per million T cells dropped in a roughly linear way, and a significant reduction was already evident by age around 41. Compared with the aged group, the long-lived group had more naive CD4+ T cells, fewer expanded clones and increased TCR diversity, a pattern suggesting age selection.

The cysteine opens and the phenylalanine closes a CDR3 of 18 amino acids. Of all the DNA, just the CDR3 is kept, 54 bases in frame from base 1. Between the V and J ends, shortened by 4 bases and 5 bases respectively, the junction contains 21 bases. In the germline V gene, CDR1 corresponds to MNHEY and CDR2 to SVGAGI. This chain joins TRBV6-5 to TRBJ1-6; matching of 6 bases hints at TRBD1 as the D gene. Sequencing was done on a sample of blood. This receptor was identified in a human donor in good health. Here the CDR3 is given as CASSSHGRGGKDNSPLHF. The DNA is TGTGCCAGCAGTTCCCATGGCAGGGGCGGGAAGGATAATTCACCCCTCCACTTT.